This T cell receptor beta chain was captured by sequencing in a study of metastatic and nonmetastatic thyroid tumors. CDR1 and CDR2 from the germline V gene are SGHRS and YFSETQ. V lost 1 base and J lost 2, with 13 bases in between. This CDR3 comprises 15 residues. Until they underwent thyroid surgery, no patient had received any treatment. Through MiXCR, TCRdb re-clonotyped the PCR reads. The table lists more than 10,000 clones, 20% to 30% of them singletons. This receptor was taken from a female donor with papillary thyroid cancer or a benign thyroid nodule (not recorded which). Some clones in this sample may be carry-over from other donors' samples. The source material was tumor tissue. The gene calls are TRBV5-1 and TRBJ2-7, with a tentative D call TRBD1 (6 bases). The CDR3 region has the DNA TGCGCCAGCAGCTTGACAGGGTTCCTCACCTACGAGCAGTACTTC. Protein product: CASSLTGFLTYEQYF.